A single sample is the source of the 24 T cell receptor beta chains below, sequenced in a study of blood T cells in healthy people across ages. A second PCR, run for about 7 to 12 cycles, used a sample-barcoded 5' primer plus a J-beta primer mix. TCRdb re-analysed the 5' RACE reads in MiXCR, keeping a single row per CDR3 protein. Among about 1,000,000 distinct CDR3 sequences listed, around 43% were seen once. What was sequenced was blood. These receptors all come from a woman in her fifties or sixties in good health.

This clonotype appeared a few times. This chain links TRBV13 with TRBJ1-1; D uncertain. V lost 4 bases and J 6 bases, leaving 9 bases between the germline ends. The CDR3 has 12 amino acids. Germline V gives CDR1 PRHDT, CDR2 FYEKMQ (reference sequence). CDR3: CASSWVVAEAFF. As DNA, the CDR3 is TGTGCCAGCAGCTGGGTGGTTGCTGAAGCTTTCTTT.

The chain links TRBV9 to TRBJ2-1; D unresolved. V lost 0 bases and J 8 bases, leaving 12 bases between the germline ends. In germline, CDR1 is SGDLS, CDR2 YYNGEE. This CDR3 contains 14 residues. Written as DNA, the CDR3 is TGTGCCAGCAGCGTAGCTCCAGGCCGCGATGAGCAGTTCTTC. Protein sequence: CASSVAPGRDEQFF.

This chain uses TRBV7-8 with TRBJ1-5; D possibly corresponds to TRBD1 (6 bases). The CDR3 totals 14 residues. Germline CDR1 is SGHVS and CDR2 is FQNEAQ. Trimming cost V 5 bases and J 3 bases, with 11 bases left between them. CDR3 DNA sequence: TGTGCCAGCAGCGCTGGGGACACCAATCAGCCCCAGCATTTT. It yields the protein CASSAGDTNQPQHF.

The chain recombines TRBV7-8 with TRBJ2-3, with a weak D call TRBD1 (6 bases). Trimming stripped 3 bases from V and 7 bases from J, with 14 bases between. Germline V CDR1 and CDR2: SGHVS, FQNEAQ. This CDR3 has 14 residues. The CDR3 region has the DNA TGTGCCAGCAGCTTGGCAGGGGTCGCAAATACGCAGTATTTT. This codes for CASSLAGVANTQYF.

This clonotype was observed a few times. This chain uses TRBV7-2 with TRBJ2-1; TRBD2 is a possible D gene (6 bases). The V end lost 5 bases, the J end lost 9 bases, and 17 bases lay between the germline ends. Germline CDR1 is SGHTA and CDR2 is FQGNSA. CDR3 length equals 14 residues. DNA of the CDR3: TGTGCCAGCAGCCGGACTAATCTAAGGAGTGAGCAGTTCTTC. This codes for CASSRTNLRSEQFF.

V and J are TRBV28 and TRBJ1-2; D is perhaps TRBD1 (6 bases). Trimming shortened V by 11 bases and J by 9 bases, and 19 bases separated the two germline ends. The CDR3 is 12 amino acids. The germline gives CDR1 MDHEN, CDR2 SYDVKM. CDR3 sequence (DNA): TGTGCCTACCGAGGGGGTGGGGAACGCTACACCTTC. Residues: CAYRGGGERYTF.

Concerning this clonotype itself: A junction boundary mismatches the germline segment, possibly from a read error. The CDR3 loop reads CASSLAGNSPPHF. CDR3 coding DNA: TGTGCCAGCAGTTTAGCCGGGAATTCACCCCCCCACTTT. The V and J genes are TRBV12-3 or TRBV12-4 and TRBJ1-6; D is undetermined. The CDR3 loop spans 13 amino acids.

The chain joins TRBV29-1 to TRBJ1-2, with 9 bases fitting TRBD1. After removal of 3 bases from V and 3 bases from J, the junction contained 5 bases not matched to a gene. CDR3 size: 14 residues. The V gene's germline CDR1 is SQVTM and CDR2 ANQGSEA. The CDR3: CSVDTGQGDYGYTF. The CDR3 region has the DNA TGCAGCGTTGATACGGGACAGGGAGACTATGGCTACACCTTC.

The chain uses TRBV25-1 and TRBJ1-2; D call uncertain. The length of the CDR3 is 14 residues. From germline, CDR1 is MGHDK and CDR2 SYGVNS. V lost 4 bases and J 2 bases, leaving 11 bases between the germline ends. The CDR3 DNA follows: TGTGCCAGCAGTGGATCGGTTACCAACTATGGCTACACCTTC. Translation gives CASSGSVTNYGYTF.

The genes are TRBV12-3 or TRBV12-4 and TRBJ2-7; D may be TRBD1 (6 bases). The CDR3 consists of 14 residues. V lost 6 bases and J lost 2, with 14 bases in between. The CDR3, as DNA: TGTGCCAGCAGACAGGGCGCATCAACCTACGAGCAGTACTTC. Translating it yields CASRQGASTYEQYF.

This clonotype was detected only a few times. This chain's CDR3 is CATSRPGTPQETQYF. CDR3 bases: TGTGCCACCAGCAGACCAGGGACACCGCAAGAGACCCAGTACTTC. This chain links TRBV15 with TRBJ2-5; tentatively, D is TRBD1 (6 bases). The V end was cut by 2 bases, the J end by 2 bases, with 12 bases between. This CDR3 comprises 15 residues. CDR1 is LNHNV and CDR2 is YYDKDF in the germline V gene (reference sequence).

The rearrangement joins TRBV27 to TRBJ2-1; 10 bases agree with TRBD1. Germline V gives CDR1 MNHEY, CDR2 SMNVEV (reference sequence). Unmatched junction bases numbered 5, after V lost 4 bases and J lost 5 bases. The CDR3 loop spans 15 amino acids. The CDR3 spells CASSSPGQGHNEQFF. The CDR3 coding sequence is TGTGCCAGCAGTTCGCCGGGACAGGGGCACAATGAGCAGTTCTTC.

This clonotype was seen only a few times. This sequence joins TRBV29-1 and TRBJ2-3; D is possibly TRBD2 (5 bases). The length of the CDR3 is 17 residues. V was clipped by 0 bases and J by 3 bases, with 19 bases between them. In germline, CDR1 is SQVTM, CDR2 ANQGSEA. The CDR3 reads CSVEEWAEGRGTDTQYF. For the CDR3, the DNA is TGCAGCGTTGAAGAGTGGGCTGAAGGGAGAGGGACAGATACGCAGTATTTT.

Notes on this clonotype: The germline gene is not matched at one end of the junction; a read error may be the cause. The V call is TRBV7-9, the J call TRBJ2-1, with D unclear. CDR3 length: 12 residues. Per the germline V gene, CDR1 is SEHNR and CDR2 is FQNEAQ (reference sequence). The CDR3 DNA is TGTGCCAGCAACTTAAACCGAATGAGCCTGTTCTTC. Translation: CASNLNRMSLFF.

This clonotype was recorded a few times. The chain employs TRBV6-6 and TRBJ2-7; no clear D. V was shortened by 7 bases and J by 7 bases, with 14 bases between the two germline ends. The CDR3 loop spans 12 amino acids. Germline lookup yields CDR1 MNHNY and CDR2 SVGAGI (reference sequence). CDR3 nucleotide sequence: TGTGCCAGCACCCAACTTGGGGAAGAGCAGTACTTC. Translating it yields CASTQLGEEQYF.

This CDR3 is CASSPGTGMYEQYF. Here the CDR3 DNA reads TGTGCCAGCAGCCCCGGGACAGGGATGTACGAGCAGTACTTC. The chain recombines TRBV14 with TRBJ2-7; 9 positions match TRBD1. V was pared by 4 bases and J by 4 bases, with 5 bases of the junction left unmatched. This CDR3 contains 14 residues. Germline V lookup: CDR1 SGHDN, CDR2 FVKESK.

The chain recombines TRBV2 with TRBJ2-1; TRBD1 aligns across 9 bases. This CDR3 comprises 14 residues. Germline V gene data show CDR1 as SNHLY and CDR2 as FYNNEI. V shed 8 bases and J 7 bases; nucleotides not matched to a gene: 9. The CDR3 loop reads CASARQGVRNEQFF. In DNA form, the CDR3 reads TGTGCCAGCGCTCGACAGGGGGTTAGAAATGAGCAGTTCTTC.

This rearrangement joins TRBV5-1 to TRBJ2-5, with D hard to call. Germline V gene sequence: CDR1 SGHRS, CDR2 YFSETQ. Deletions cut 4 bases from V and 1 base from J, with 14 bases between. This CDR3 contains 15 residues. The CDR3 DNA sequence: TGCGCCAGCAGCCCTGGCGCCTCAGGCCAAGAGACCCAGTACTTC. Protein: CASSPGASGQETQYF.

This chain uses TRBV20-1 with TRBJ2-7; 10 nucleotides match TRBD2. The germline gives CDR1 DFQATT, CDR2 SNEGSKA (reference sequence). The CDR3 has 13 residues. The J segment lost 2 bases and the V segment lost 4 bases, leaving 2 bases of the junction unmatched. CDR3 protein: CSATGLATYEQYF. For the CDR3, the DNA is TGCAGTGCTACGGGACTAGCGACCTACGAGCAGTACTTC.

The rearrangement joins TRBV20-1 to TRBJ2-7; D ambiguous. V gave up 4 bases and J gave up 6 bases, with 19 bases separating them. CDR1 and CDR2 from the germline V gene are DFQATT and SNEGSKA (reference sequence). The CDR3 consists of 14 residues. The CDR3: CSATYARFLGEQYF. CDR3 DNA sequence: TGCAGTGCTACGTACGCGAGATTCCTAGGCGAGCAGTACTTC.

On this clonotype itself: The junction departs from germline at one end; a sequencing error may be responsible. V and J are TRBV14 and TRBJ2-4, with 8 bases matching TRBD1. CDR1 is SGHDN, CDR2 FVKESK, per germline. The CDR3 covers 15 residues. CDR3 sequence reads: CTSSPTGVTKNIQYF. The CDR3 nucleotides are TGTACCAGCAGCCCGACAGGGGTCACCAAAAACATTCAGTACTTC.

The chain carries TRBV5-1 and TRBJ1-4, with a weak D call TRBD1 (5 bases). The V and J ends lost 1 base and 8 bases respectively, with 15 bases between them. Germline V CDR1 and CDR2: SGHRS, YFSETQ. CDR3 length: 15 amino acids. The chain's CDR3 is CASSLQAGVLEKLFF. CDR3 in DNA: TGCGCCAGCAGCTTGCAGGCGGGGGTATTGGAAAAACTGTTTTTT. Drawing the rest from reference TRBV5-1 and TRBJ1-4, the complete variable domain is KAGVTQTPRYLIKTRGQQVTLSCSPISGHRSVSWYQQTPGQGLQFLFEYFSETQRNKGNFPGRFSGRQFSNSRSEMNVSTLELGDSALYLCASSLQAGVLEKLFFGSGTQLSVL.

This clonotype was seen more than once but under ten times. The chain employs TRBV12-3 or TRBV12-4 and TRBJ2-5; TRBD2 matches 10 bases. The junction had 12 bases not matched to a gene; V was cut back by 6 bases and J by 5 bases. The CDR3 runs to 16 residues. Here the CDR3 DNA reads TGTGCCAGCAGACGACGGGGGACTAGCGCAAAGGAGACCCAGTACTTC. Translated, it gives CASRRRGTSAKETQYF.

This chain links TRBV5-5 with TRBJ2-7; 9 nucleotides match TRBD1. This CDR3 is 15 amino acids long. The germline gives CDR1 SGHKS, CDR2 YYEKEE (reference sequence). The junction had 7 bases not matched to a gene; V was cut back by 4 bases and J by 2 bases. In DNA, the CDR3 is TGTGCCAGCAGCGACGCCGGGACAGGGACCTACGAGCAGTACTTC. Its protein product is CASSDAGTGTYEQYF.